The 7 T cell receptor beta chains listed next were all sequenced from one sample in a study of CXCR3-negative and CXCR3-positive naive CD8 T cells. Their antigen targets remain unknown. UMI-tagged TRB cDNA libraries were built via 5' RACE. With the 5' RACE reads reprocessed, TCRdb shows one record per CDR3 protein and no DNA. The repertoire table contains roughly 130,000 distinct CDR3 sequences. General study findings and limits: TRB CDR3 hydrophobicity was greater in CXCR3-positive naive cells than in CXCR3-negative naive cells.

The sequenced sample consisted of naive CXCR3+ CD8+ T cells from blood. Subset denoted: CD45RO-CCR7+CD27+CD95- naive CD8+ T cells expressing CXCR3 (TNR3+). Every receptor here comes from a human donor in good health. Some clones in this sample may be carry-over from other donors' samples.

The chain links TRBV29-1 to TRBJ2-2. The CDR3 length is 15 residues. Germline V gene lookup returns CDR1 SQVTM and CDR2 ANQGSEA. Here the CDR3 reads CSALELYSNTGELFF.

This clonotype ranks as medium-sized in terms of frequency. The CDR3 spells CASRLRSSYNSPLHF. The chain links TRBV10-1 to TRBJ1-6. The CDR3 spans 15 residues. Looked up from germline, CDR1 is WNHNN and CDR2 is SYGVQD (reference sequence).

The chain combines TRBV29-1 with TRBJ2-7; TCRdb indicates TRBD1, and absent DNA this call remains unverified. The length of the CDR3 is 13 residues. Germline CDR1 reads SQVTM; CDR2 reads ANQGSEA. The CDR3 spells CSGRQPPSDEQYF.

The chain carries TRBV3-1 and TRBJ2-7. The CDR3 extends over 15 amino acids. The germline CDR1 and CDR2 sequences are LGHDT and YNNKEL (reference sequence). The CDR3: CASSQDMRPIYEQYF.

The chain joins TRBV30 to TRBJ1-2. The CDR3 length is 13 residues. Germline V gene data show CDR1 as GTSNPN and CDR2 as SVGIG (reference sequence). The chain's CDR3 is CAWSVHPVDGYTF.

The chain joins TRBV13 to TRBJ2-7; the TCRdb D gene call, TRBD1, has no DNA to confirm it. CDR1 and CDR2 from the germline V gene are PRHDT and FYEKMQ (reference sequence). This CDR3 is 14 amino acids long. CDR3 sequence: CASCLRDRVYEQYF.

The chain is built from TRBV7-6 and TRBJ2-7; the TCRdb D gene call, TRBD1, has no DNA to confirm it. The CDR3 totals 13 residues. CDR1 is SGHVS, CDR2 FNYEAQ, per germline. CDR3 sequence: CASSSGTASEQYF.